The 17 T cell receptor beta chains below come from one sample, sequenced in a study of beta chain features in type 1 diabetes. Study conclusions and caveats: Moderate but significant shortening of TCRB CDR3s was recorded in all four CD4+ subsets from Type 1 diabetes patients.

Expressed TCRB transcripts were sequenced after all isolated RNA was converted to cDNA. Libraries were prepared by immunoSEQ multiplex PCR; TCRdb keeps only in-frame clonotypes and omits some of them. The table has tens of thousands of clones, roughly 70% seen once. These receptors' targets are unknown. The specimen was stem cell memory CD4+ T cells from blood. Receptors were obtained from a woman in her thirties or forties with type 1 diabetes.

The DNA of the CDR3 is TGTGCCAGCAGCCAAAGCCCAGGGGGTAGAAACGAGCAGTACTTC. Its protein product is CASSQSPGGRNEQYF. The chain is built from TRBV2 and TRBJ2-7; TRBD1 matches 7 bases. The germline V gene has CDR1 SNHLY and CDR2 FYNNEI. V was pared by 6 bases and J by 5 bases, with 13 bases of the junction left unmatched. The length of the CDR3 is 15 residues.

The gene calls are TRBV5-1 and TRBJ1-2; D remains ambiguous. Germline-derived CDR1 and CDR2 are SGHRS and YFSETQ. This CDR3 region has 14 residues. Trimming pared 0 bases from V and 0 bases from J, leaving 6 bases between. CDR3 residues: CASSLDGANYGYTF. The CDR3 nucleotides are TGCGCCAGCAGCTTGGACGGGGCTAACTATGGCTACACCTTC.

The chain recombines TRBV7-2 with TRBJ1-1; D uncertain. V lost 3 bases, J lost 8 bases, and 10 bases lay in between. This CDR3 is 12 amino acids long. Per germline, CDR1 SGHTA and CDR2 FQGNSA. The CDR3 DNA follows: TGTGCCAGCAGCTTTCGGACTCAGGAAGCTTTCTTT. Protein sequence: CASSFRTQEAFF.

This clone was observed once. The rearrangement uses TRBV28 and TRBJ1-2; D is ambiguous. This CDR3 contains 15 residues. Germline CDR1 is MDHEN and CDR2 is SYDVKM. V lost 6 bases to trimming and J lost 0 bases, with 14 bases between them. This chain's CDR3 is CASRLDGNTNYGYTF. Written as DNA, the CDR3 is TGTGCCAGCAGACTAGACGGAAATACTAACTATGGCTACACCTTC.

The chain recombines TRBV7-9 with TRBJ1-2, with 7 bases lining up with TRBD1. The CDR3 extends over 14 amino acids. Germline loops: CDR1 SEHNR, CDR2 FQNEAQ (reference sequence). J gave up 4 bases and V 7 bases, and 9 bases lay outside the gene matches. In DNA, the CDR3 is TGTGCCAGCACCTCGCCCGGACAGGTCTATGGCTACACCTTC. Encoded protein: CASTSPGQVYGYTF.

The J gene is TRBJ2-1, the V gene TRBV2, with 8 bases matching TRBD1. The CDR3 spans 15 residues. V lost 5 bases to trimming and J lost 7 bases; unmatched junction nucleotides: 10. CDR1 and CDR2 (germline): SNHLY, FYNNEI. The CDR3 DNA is TGTGCCAGCAGTAGGACAGGGATGGTGGGAAATGAGCAGTTCTTC. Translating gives CASSRTGMVGNEQFF.

The CDR3 region has the DNA TGCAGTGCTATGGACTTGAACATTCAGTACTTC. Translated: CSAMDLNIQYF. This chain joins TRBV20-1 and TRBJ2-4, with D possibly being TRBD2 (5 bases). This CDR3 comprises 11 residues. V was trimmed by 4 bases and J by 7 bases, leaving 8 bases between them. The germline V gene encodes CDR1 DFQATT and CDR2 SNEGSKA (reference sequence).

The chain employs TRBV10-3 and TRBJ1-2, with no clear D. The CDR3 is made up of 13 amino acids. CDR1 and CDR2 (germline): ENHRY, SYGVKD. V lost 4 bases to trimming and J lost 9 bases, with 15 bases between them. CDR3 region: CAISVGTGSSYTF. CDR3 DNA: TGTGCCATCAGTGTGGGAACGGGAAGTAGCTACACCTTC.

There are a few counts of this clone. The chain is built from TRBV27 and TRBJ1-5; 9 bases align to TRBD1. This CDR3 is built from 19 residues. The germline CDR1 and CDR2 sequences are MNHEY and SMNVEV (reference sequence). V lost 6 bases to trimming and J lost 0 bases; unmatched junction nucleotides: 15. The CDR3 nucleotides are TGTGCCAGCAGGAGGGCCGGGACAGGGATTTTGTTTAGCAATCAGCCCCAGCATTTT. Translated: CASRRAGTGILFSNQPQHF.

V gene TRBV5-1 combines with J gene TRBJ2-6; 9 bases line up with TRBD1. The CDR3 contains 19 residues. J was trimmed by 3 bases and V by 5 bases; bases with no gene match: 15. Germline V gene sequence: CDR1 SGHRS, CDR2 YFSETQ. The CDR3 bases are TGCGCCAGCAGAACCCGGGACAGGGTAAACTCTCTTGGGGCCAACGTCCTGACTTTC. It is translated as CASRTRDRVNSLGANVLTF.

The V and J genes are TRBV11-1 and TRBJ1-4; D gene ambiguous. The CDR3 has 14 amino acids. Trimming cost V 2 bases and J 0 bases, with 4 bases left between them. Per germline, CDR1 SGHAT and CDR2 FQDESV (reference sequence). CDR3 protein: CASSLTSTNEKLFF. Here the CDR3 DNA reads TGTGCCAGCAGCTTAACATCAACTAATGAAAAACTGTTTTTT.

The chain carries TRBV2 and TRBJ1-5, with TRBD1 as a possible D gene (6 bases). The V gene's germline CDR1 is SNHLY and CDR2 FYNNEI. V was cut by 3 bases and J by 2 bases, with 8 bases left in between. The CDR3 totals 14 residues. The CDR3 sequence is CASSDTGRNQPQHF. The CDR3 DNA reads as TGTGCCAGCAGTGATACAGGGCGCAATCAGCCCCAGCATTTT.

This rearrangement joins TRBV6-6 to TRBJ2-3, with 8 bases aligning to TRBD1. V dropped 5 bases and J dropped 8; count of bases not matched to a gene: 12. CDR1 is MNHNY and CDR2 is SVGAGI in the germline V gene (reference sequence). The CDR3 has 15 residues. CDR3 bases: TGTGCCAGCAGTATCCAGGGGGCAGGAGTGGGTACGCAGTATTTT. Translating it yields CASSIQGAGVGTQYF.

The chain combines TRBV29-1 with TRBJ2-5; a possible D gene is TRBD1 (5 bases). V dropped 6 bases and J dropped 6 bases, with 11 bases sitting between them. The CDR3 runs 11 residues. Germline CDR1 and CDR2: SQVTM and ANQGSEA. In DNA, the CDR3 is TGCAGCGTAAGGGGATATCAGACCCAGTACTTC. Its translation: CSVRGYQTQYF. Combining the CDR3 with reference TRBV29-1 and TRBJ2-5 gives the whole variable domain SAVISQKPSRDICQRGTSLTIQCQVDSQVTMMFWYRQQPGQSLTLIATANQGSEATYESGFVIDKFPISRPNLTFSTLTVSNMSPEDSSIYLCSVRGYQTQYFGPGTRLLVL.

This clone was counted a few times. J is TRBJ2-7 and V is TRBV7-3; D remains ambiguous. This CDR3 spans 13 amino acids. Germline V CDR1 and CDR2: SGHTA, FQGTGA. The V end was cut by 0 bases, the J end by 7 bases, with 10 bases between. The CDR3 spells CASSLTTSVEQYF. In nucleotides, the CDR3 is TGTGCCAGCAGCTTAACAACCAGCGTAGAGCAGTACTTC.

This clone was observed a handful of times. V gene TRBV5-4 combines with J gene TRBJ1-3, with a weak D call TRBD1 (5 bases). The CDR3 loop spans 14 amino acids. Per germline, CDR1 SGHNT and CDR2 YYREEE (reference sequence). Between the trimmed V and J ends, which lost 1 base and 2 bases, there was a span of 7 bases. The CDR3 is CASSLMTAGNTIYF. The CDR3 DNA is TGTGCCAGCAGCTTGATGACAGCTGGAAACACCATATATTTT.

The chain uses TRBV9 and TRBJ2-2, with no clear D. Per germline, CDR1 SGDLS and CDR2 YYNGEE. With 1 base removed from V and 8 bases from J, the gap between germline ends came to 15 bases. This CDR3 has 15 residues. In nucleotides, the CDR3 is TGTGCCAGCAGCGTATCCCCGCCCCCTCTAGGGGAGCTGTTTTTT. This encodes CASSVSPPPLGELFF.